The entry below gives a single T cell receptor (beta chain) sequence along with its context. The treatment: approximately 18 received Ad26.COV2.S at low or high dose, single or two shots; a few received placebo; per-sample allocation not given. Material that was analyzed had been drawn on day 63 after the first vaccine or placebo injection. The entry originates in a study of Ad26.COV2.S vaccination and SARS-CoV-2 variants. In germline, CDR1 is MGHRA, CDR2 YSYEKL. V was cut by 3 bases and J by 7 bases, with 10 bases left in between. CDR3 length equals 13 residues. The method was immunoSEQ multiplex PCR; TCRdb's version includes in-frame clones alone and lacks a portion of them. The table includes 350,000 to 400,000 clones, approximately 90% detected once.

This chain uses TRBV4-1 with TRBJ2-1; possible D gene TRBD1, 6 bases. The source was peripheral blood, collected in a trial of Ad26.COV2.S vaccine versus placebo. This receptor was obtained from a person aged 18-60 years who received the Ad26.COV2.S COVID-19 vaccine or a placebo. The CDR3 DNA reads TGCGCCAGCAGCCATGAGGGGGTGAATGAGCAGTTCTTC. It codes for CASSHEGVNEQFF.